The source of this T cell receptor (beta chain) is a study of identical twins. Study-level findings and limits: Out-of-frame TCR alpha sharing in monozygotic twins exceeded recombination model predictions. Reduced insertions were recorded for abundant cord blood beta clonotypes, with no such pattern in memory repertoires.

TCRdb used MiXCR to reprocess the 5' RACE reads, holding one entry per CDR3 protein. The sample shows about 240,000 distinct CDR3 sequences, about 13% of them seen only once. This CDR3 is built from 15 residues. The germline V gene has CDR1 SGHTA and CDR2 FQGNSA. After removal of 6 bases from V and 1 base from J, the junction contained 7 bases not matched to a gene. As regards this clonotype: Its target is not known.

These data were likewise used in another study, on yellow fever vaccine responses in identical twins.

The receptor comes from a young woman in good health. The material sequenced was memory (CD45RO+) T cells sorted from blood. This chain uses TRBV7-2 with TRBJ2-3; 7 bases match TRBD2. CDR3 sequence: CASRWGGGGTDTQYF. CDR3 coding DNA: TGTGCCAGCAGATGGGGGGGTGGTGGCACAGATACGCAGTATTTT.